The present T cell receptor beta chain was sequenced within a study of cytomegalovirus exposure and HLA in healthy donors. Study results and caveats: The authors listed 164 TCR beta chains as cytomegalovirus-associated. Clusters of TCRs from the first cohort tended to co-occur in the approximately 120 validation repertoires (as a later analysis found).

The CDR3 consists of 12 residues. Germline values: CDR1 SGHRS, CDR2 YFSETQ. About this clone itself: What it recognizes is unknown. At one end, the junction sequence differs from germline, possibly due to a read error.

The assay was immunoSEQ multiplex PCR, and TCRdb's table has in-frame clones only and misses some. This sample carries over 200,000 clones, 90% of them seen once, and the ten largest clones take 0.3% to 0.4%. The specimen was PBMCs. This TCR was sampled from a woman in her late teens or twenties in good health and CMV-seronegative. The chain employs TRBV5-1 and TRBJ1-2; D is undetermined. The CDR3 protein is CASSLANHGYTF. The CDR3 DNA sequence: TGCGCCAGCAGCTTGGCTAACCATGGCTACACCTTC.